This TCR beta chain is drawn from a study of blood T cell repertoires in COVID-19. For the study at large: Samples came from the United States, Italy and Spain, spanning acute and convalescent COVID-19. From T cells, B-cell-depleted T cells, or PBMCs came the material, which was cDNA or gDNA.

V lost 4 bases to trimming and J lost 8 bases, with 17 bases between them. Per germline, CDR1 SGHAT and CDR2 FQDESV (reference sequence). This CDR3 is built from 14 residues. Under the authors' procedure: Estimation of nucleated cell counts was performed using reference gene primer amplification. Data came from immunoSEQ multiplex PCR; TCRdb stores just in-frame clones and leaves some out. The V and J calls and clone size come from that table; D and trimming were worked out from the DNA. The sample records fewer than 60,000 clones, 89% being singletons. The sample comprised peripheral blood. The source of this sequence is a man older than 75 with active or convalescent COVID-19. The chain employs TRBV11-1 and TRBJ2-5; D remains ambiguous. The CDR3 DNA reads TGTGCCAGCAGCTCGGATTTGGGTCAGGTCACCCAGTACTTC. Translated, it gives CASSSDLGQVTQYF.